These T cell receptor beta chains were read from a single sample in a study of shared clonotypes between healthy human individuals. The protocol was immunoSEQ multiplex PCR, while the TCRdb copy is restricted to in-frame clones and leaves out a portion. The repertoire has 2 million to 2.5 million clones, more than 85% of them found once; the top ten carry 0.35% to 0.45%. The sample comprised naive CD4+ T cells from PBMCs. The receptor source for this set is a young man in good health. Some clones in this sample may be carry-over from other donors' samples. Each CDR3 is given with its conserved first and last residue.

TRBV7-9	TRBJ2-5	CASSPHDRGIQTQYF
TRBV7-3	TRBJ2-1	CASSFGLAYNEQFF
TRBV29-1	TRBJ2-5	CSVGWRGQETQYF
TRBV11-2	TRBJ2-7	CASSLVRTSGSYEQYF
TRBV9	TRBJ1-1	CASSVLFDGENTEAFF
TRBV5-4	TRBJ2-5	CASSLAGTKETQYF
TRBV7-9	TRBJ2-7	CASSLARSYEQYF
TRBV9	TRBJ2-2	CASSDNTGELFF
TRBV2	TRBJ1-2	CASTSVGYGYTF
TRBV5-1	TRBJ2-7	CASSSGTGGRSPRDEQYF
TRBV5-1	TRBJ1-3	CASSWGADSGNTIYF
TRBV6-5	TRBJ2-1	CASTSGTGPDEQFF
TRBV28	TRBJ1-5	CASSLDPNQPQHF
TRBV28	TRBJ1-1	CASSFLDMNTEAFF
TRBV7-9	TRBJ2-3	CASSFGGGADTQYF
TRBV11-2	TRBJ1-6	CASSPLGGDDSPLHF
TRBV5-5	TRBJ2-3	CASSLNERVRGDTQYF
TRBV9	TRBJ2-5	CASSGGVGDTYQETQYF
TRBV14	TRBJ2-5	CASSPLGETQYF
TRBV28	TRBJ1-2	CASSFGGGYTF
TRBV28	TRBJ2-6	CASTVGRINVLTF
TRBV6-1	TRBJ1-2	CASSWDRGPYGYTF
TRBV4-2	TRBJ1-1	CASSPQGVGGPMNTEAFF
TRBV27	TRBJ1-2	CASGDRYGYTF
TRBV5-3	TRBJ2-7	CARSLLAGAHEQYF
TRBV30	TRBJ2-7	CACGPPVTYEQYF
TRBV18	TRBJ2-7	CASSPPTGSSYEQYF
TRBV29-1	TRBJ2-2	CSAHWANTGELFF
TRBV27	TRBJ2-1	CASSLALRWAYEQFF
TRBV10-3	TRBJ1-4	CAISGGQGNEKLFF
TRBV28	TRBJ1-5	CASSLEGQGRQPQHF
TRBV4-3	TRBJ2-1	CASSQAAGGHYNEQFF
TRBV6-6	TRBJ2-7	CASSYNRLGEQYF
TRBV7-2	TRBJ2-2	CASSLGSHTGELFF
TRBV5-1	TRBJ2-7	CASSSDPGPREQYF
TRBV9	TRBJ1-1	CASGNGGTEAFF
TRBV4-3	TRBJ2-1	CASSQDGIAGGNEQFF
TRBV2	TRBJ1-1	CASSVEGHLNTEAFF
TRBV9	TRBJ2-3	CASSVAVSSTDTQYF
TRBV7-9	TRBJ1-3	CASSLGAGGRGNTIYF
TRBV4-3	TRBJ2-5	CASSLSGSWETQYF
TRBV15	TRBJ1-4	CATSSGTENEKLFF
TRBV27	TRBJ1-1	CASRSIGVTEAFF
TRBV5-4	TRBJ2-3	CASSPQHRTDTQYF
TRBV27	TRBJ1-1	CASSPIGPGAKAFF
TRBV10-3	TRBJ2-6	CAISESWRDLLGANVLTF
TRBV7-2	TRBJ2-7	CASSFSGTYEQYF
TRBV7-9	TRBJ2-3	CASPRTSGRATDTQYF
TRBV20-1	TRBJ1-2	CSAQGANGYTF
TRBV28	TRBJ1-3	CASSLPGLSSGNTIYF
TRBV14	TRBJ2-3	CASRGLAGDTQYF
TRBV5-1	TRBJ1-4	CASSLGDPDNEKLFF
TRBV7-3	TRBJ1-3	CASSLRGGDTIYF
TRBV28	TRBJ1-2	CATLRVYGYTF
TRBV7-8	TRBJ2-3	CASSPTTDTQYF
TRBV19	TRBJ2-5	CASSTSGSGETQYF
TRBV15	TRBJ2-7	CATSGQGVSYEQYF
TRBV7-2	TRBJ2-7	CASSFSGDSYEQYF